The present entry profiles one T cell receptor (beta chain) with its context. The data are from a study of blood T cell repertoires in COVID-19. Study at large: Samples came from the United States, Italy and Spain, spanning acute and convalescent COVID-19.

There are 12 residues in the CDR3. Per germline, CDR1 LNHDA and CDR2 SQIVND (reference sequence). Trimming left V 3 bases short and J 8 bases short, with 10 bases between. Study processing details: The assay estimated nucleated cells by amplifying reference gene primers. Clones were read by immunoSEQ multiplex PCR, and TCRdb kept only the in-frame ones, dropping some. V, J and clone size are those of that table, while D and trimming were read from the DNA. Found here are a few hundred thousand clones, 89% of them singletons; the top ten hold around 10%. Seattle patient enrollment occurred during active infection, with longitudinal follow-up thereafter.

V gene TRBV19 combines with J gene TRBJ1-2, with TRBD1 as a possible D gene (5 bases). The TCR originated in a woman in her twenties or thirties with COVID-19, enrolled during active disease. The source material was peripheral blood. The CDR3 region has the DNA TGTGCCAGTAGTATGCAGGGAAGGGGCTACACCTTC. Its protein is CASSMQGRGYTF.